The present entry profiles one T cell receptor beta chain with its context. CDR3 length: 14 amino acids. Germline values: CDR1 SGHAT, CDR2 FQNNGV. Trimming took 5 bases from V and 1 from J, leaving 11 bases between them. This record belongs to a study of shared clonotypes between healthy human individuals. Terminally differentiated effector memory CD45RA+ cells were excluded from the naive CD8 cells, which were CD45RO-negative and positively selected for CCR7. Each cell subset's genomic DNA was divided evenly among several immunoSEQ plates. Profiled with immunoSEQ multiplex PCR; TCRdb holds only in-frame clones, not every one. The table has hundreds of thousands of clones, about 91% seen once.

This TCR came from a man younger than 45 in good health. Input material: naive CD8+ T cells sorted from blood. V and J are TRBV11-2 and TRBJ1-1; D gene ambiguous. CDR3 in amino acids: CASSPPEGNTEAFF. The CDR3, as DNA: TGTGCCAGCAGCCCGCCCGAGGGGAACACTGAAGCTTTCTTT.